This is a list of T cell receptor beta chains from one sample in a study of blood T cell repertoires in COVID-19. Some clones are missing from TCRdb's copy, which holds only in-frame ones; the method was immunoSEQ multiplex PCR. The sample consists of approximately 270,000 clones, approximately 85% of them appearing once. Material: PBMCs or T cells enriched from blood (not recorded which). These receptors originate from a woman between 45 and 65 years old who had recovered from COVID-19. Each CDR3 is given without its conserved first and last residue.

CDR3 protein: ASSLRGLAGAIDTQY
J gene: TRBJ2-3
V gene: TRBV11-2

CDR3 protein: ATSEGTATGELF
J gene: TRBJ2-2
V gene: TRBV24-1

CDR3 protein: ASSHKQGTETQY
J gene: TRBJ2-5
V gene: TRBV18

CDR3 protein: ASSLSASGITNEQF
J gene: TRBJ2-1
V gene: TRBV11-1

CDR3 protein: ASSQLGRGGDSGNTIY
J gene: TRBJ1-3
V gene: TRBV4-1

CDR3 protein: ASGTGMNTEAF
J gene: TRBJ1-1
V gene: TRBV19

CDR3 protein: ASSQEPWDRGGETQY
J gene: TRBJ2-5
V gene: TRBV4-1

CDR3 protein: ASSGWDRGGTYGYT
J gene: TRBJ1-2
V gene: TRBV2

CDR3 protein: ASSLGAEQY
J gene: TRBJ2-7
V gene: TRBV6-5

CDR3 protein: ASSTRLAGVVTGLSNEQF
J gene: TRBJ2-1
V gene: TRBV7-8

CDR3 protein: ASRLHGQRCSYEQY
J gene: TRBJ2-7
V gene: TRBV6-4

CDR3 protein: ASSFTSGRVYEQY
J gene: TRBJ2-7
V gene: TRBV5-1

CDR3 protein: ASSLGRGTKKNTEAF
J gene: TRBJ1-1
V gene: TRBV5-1

CDR3 protein: ASSPRGGRFNEQF
J gene: TRBJ2-1
V gene: TRBV7-2

CDR3 protein: ASSHPGHAGNTIY
J gene: TRBJ1-3
V gene: TRBV3-1/TRBV3-2

CDR3 protein: ASSLQGSTQY
J gene: TRBJ2-3
V gene: TRBV6-5

CDR3 protein: ASSLTVSNQPQH
J gene: TRBJ1-5
V gene: TRBV6-5

CDR3 protein: ASSAAWGENQPQH
J gene: TRBJ1-5
V gene: TRBV3-1/TRBV3-2

CDR3 protein: ASSEFGETQY
J gene: TRBJ2-5
V gene: TRBV2

CDR3 protein: ASSYMTGGYNEQF
J gene: TRBJ2-1
V gene: TRBV5-1

CDR3 protein: ASSSGAGAVGEQY
J gene: TRBJ2-7
V gene: TRBV5-1

CDR3 protein: ASSQVWTGVEKLF
J gene: TRBJ1-4
V gene: TRBV4-1

CDR3 protein: ASSGGLAGNEQF
J gene: TRBJ2-1
V gene: TRBV5-1

CDR3 protein: ASSLVAGLNSPLH
J gene: TRBJ1-6
V gene: TRBV5-5

CDR3 protein: ASTRTDNYTEAF
J gene: TRBJ1-1
V gene: TRBV5-6

CDR3 protein: ASSLRDRGWVWSNQPQH
J gene: TRBJ1-5
V gene: TRBV5-6

CDR3 protein: ASSPPLGGRNTEAF
J gene: TRBJ1-1
V gene: TRBV3-1/TRBV3-2

CDR3 protein: ASSIGPLRASGRGNEQF
J gene: TRBJ2-1
V gene: TRBV19

CDR3 protein: ATSRDRRQGVSYEQY
J gene: TRBJ2-7
V gene: TRBV15

CDR3 protein: ASRLAGGSFYEQY
J gene: TRBJ2-7
V gene: TRBV28

CDR3 protein: ASSPGTGWEVGETQY
J gene: TRBJ2-5
V gene: TRBV3-1/TRBV3-2

CDR3 protein: ASSPVGQGETEAF
J gene: TRBJ1-1
V gene: TRBV18

CDR3 protein: ASSLLKAGGPLDTQY
J gene: TRBJ2-3
V gene: TRBV7-9

CDR3 protein: ASSSFGGSYGYT
J gene: TRBJ1-2
V gene: TRBV28

CDR3 protein: ASSLDRATGELF
J gene: TRBJ2-2
V gene: TRBV7-9

CDR3 protein: ASSYHNRLPNQPQH
J gene: TRBJ1-5
V gene: TRBV6-2/TRBV6-3

CDR3 protein: ASSRGQGGDTKNIQY
J gene: TRBJ2-4
V gene: TRBV27

CDR3 protein: ATHPRRAYNEQF
J gene: TRBJ2-1
V gene: TRBV6-5

CDR3 protein: ASSVAPGTDTQY
J gene: TRBJ2-3
V gene: TRBV9